This record looks at one T cell receptor (beta chain) sequence and its context. What it binds is unknown. The sample originates from a study of shared clonotypes between healthy human individuals. Study-wide findings and caveats: Clonotype sharing across a handful of donors was observed for 4.5% to 6.5% of naive CD4 clonotypes.

The healthy adult donors were HIV-negative and reported no recent acute infections or vaccinations. From germline, CDR1 is SGHDT and CDR2 YYEEEE. Trimming shortened V by 9 bases and J by 4 bases, and 14 bases separated the two germline ends. The CDR3 runs to 12 residues. Clones were read by immunoSEQ multiplex PCR, and TCRdb kept only the in-frame ones, dropping some. Of hundreds of thousands of clones listed, roughly 70% are singletons. The clonotype comes from a woman aged 25 to 39 in good health. Sequencing input: memory CD4+ T cells sorted from blood. As to subset: CD45RA-negative fraction. The rearrangement links TRBV5-6 to TRBJ2-7; no definite D call. The CDR3 region has the DNA TGTGCCACCCAAAGGTTGGGATACGAGCAGTACTTC. This codes for CATQRLGYEQYF.